This TCR beta chain derives from a study of shared clonotypes between healthy human individuals. Whole-study context: The people who gave samples were two women and three men aged 18 to 49. Overall study findings and caveats: Estimated richness values were generally larger in naive subsets than in memory subsets. An effect of sequencing depth on clonotype sharing among donors was expected.

CD45RO-negative, CCR7-selected cells formed the naive CD8 fraction, which excluded terminally differentiated effector memory CD45RA+ cells. The healthy adult donors were HIV-negative and reported no recent acute infections or vaccinations. The V gene's germline CDR1 is SGHRS and CDR2 YFSETQ. The trim removed 7 bases at V and 3 bases at J, leaving 14 bases unmatched. The CDR3 sequence is 17 residues long. Comments on this clone: Its antigen is not identified.

This table comes from immunoSEQ multiplex PCR, and its TCRdb copy is limited to in-frame clones, with some not included. The repertoire holds 1.5 million to 2.5 million clones, with about 94% as singletons. The V and J genes are TRBV5-1 and TRBJ2-2; 8 bases align to TRBD1. This receptor was obtained from a man between 18 and 35 years old in good health. Material for sequencing was naive CD8+ T cells sorted from blood. The chain's CDR3 is CASALLGQGRDTGELFF. The CDR3 nucleotides are TGCGCCAGCGCTCTCCTAGGACAGGGAAGGGACACCGGGGAGCTGTTTTTT.